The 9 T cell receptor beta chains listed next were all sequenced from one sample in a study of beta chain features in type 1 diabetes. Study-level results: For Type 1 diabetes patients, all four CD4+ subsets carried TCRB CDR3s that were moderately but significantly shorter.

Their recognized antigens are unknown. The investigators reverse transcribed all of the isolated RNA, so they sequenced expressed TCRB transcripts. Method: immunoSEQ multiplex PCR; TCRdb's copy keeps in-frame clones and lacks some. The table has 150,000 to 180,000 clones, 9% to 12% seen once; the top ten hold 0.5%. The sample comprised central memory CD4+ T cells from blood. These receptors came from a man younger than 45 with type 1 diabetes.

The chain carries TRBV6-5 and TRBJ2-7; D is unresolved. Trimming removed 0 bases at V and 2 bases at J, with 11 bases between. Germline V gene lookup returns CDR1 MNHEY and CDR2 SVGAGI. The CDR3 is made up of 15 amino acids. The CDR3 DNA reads TGTGCCAGCAGTTACTCTTACAGCACAACCTACGAGCAGTACTTC. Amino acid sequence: CASSYSYSTTYEQYF.

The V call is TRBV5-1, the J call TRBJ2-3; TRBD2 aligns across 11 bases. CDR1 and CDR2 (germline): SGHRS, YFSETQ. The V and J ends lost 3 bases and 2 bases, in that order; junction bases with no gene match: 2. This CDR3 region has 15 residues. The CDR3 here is CASSSGLADTDTQYF. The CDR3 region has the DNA TGCGCCAGCAGCTCGGGACTAGCGGACACAGATACGCAGTATTTT.

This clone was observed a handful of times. In DNA form, the CDR3 reads TGTGCCAGCAGTCCGCTTAGCGGGAGGGCGACAGATACGCAGTATTTT. Translated, it gives CASSPLSGRATDTQYF. The rearrangement links TRBV28 to TRBJ2-3, with 11 bases identical to TRBD2. The junction had 7 bases not matched to a gene; V was cut back by 5 bases and J by 3 bases. The CDR3 contains 16 residues. Germline V CDR1 and CDR2: MDHEN, SYDVKM.

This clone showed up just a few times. The CDR3 spells CASSDKTGEETQYF. CDR3 DNA: TGTGCCAGCAGCGATAAAACAGGGGAAGAGACCCAGTACTTC. The chain combines TRBV5-4 with TRBJ2-5; 7 nucleotides agree with TRBD1. Germline-derived CDR1 and CDR2 are SGHNT and YYREEE (reference sequence). V gave up 4 bases and J gave up 3 bases; unmatched junction bases: 6. This CDR3 region has 14 residues.

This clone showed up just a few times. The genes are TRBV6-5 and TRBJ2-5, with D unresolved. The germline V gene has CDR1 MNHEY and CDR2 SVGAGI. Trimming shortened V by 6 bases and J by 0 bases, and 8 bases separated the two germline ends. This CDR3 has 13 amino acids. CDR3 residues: CASRNAYQETQYF. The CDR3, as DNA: TGTGCCAGCAGGAACGCGTACCAAGAGACCCAGTACTTC.

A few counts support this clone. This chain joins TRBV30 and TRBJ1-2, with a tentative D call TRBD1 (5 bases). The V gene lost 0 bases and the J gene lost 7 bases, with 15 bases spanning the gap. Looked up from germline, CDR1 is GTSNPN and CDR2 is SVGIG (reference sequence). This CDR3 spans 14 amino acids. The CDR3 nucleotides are TGTGCCTGGAGTGTCCCGACAGACCTGGGTGGCTACACCTTC. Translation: CAWSVPTDLGGYTF.

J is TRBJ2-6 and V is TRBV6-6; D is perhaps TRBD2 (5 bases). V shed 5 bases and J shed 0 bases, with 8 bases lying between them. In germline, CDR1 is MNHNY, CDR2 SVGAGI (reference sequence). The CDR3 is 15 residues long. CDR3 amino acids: CASSEGASGANVLTF. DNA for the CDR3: TGTGCCAGCAGTGAGGGAGCCTCTGGGGCCAACGTCCTGACTTTC.

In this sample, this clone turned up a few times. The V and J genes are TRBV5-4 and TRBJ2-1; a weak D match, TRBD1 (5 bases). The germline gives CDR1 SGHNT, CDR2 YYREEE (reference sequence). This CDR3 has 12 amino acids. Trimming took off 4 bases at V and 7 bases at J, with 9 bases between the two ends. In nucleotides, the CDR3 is TGTGCCAGCAGCGGCAGGGTGAATGAGCAGTTCTTC. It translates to CASSGRVNEQFF.

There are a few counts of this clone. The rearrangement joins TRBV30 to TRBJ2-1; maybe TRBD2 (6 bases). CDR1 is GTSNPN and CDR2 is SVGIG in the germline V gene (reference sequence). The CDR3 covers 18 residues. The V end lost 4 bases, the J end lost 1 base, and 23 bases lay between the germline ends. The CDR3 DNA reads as TGTGCCTGGAACCCGGGACTCCCCCATGGGGGGTCCTACAATGAGCAGTTCTTC. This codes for CAWNPGLPHGGSYNEQFF.